This TCR beta chain was sequenced in a study of vaccination effects on CD4 cells after COVID-19. General study findings and limits: Healthy vaccinees' vaccine-induced clones included only 1 of 255 that recognized common cold coronaviruses. Convalescent patients in the study were few, and early post-infection timepoints were absent.

Isolating CD4+ T cells followed about 11 days of culture. Sequencing used immunoSEQ multiplex PCR; TCRdb keeps in-frame clones, though not all of them. The sample lists around 26,000 clones, roughly 75% seen once, with 9.5% to 12% in the top ten. Details on this clone: Its antigen is currently unknown.

Source: CD4+ T cells from PBMCs cultured without peptide, taken before COVID-19 vaccination. The sequence was collected from a human donor who received a COVID-19 vaccine.

CDR3 in DNA: TGCGCCAGCAGCGGGGGGAGTAACACTGAAGCTTTCTTT. This encodes CASSGGSNTEAFF. The chain is built from TRBV5-1 and TRBJ1-1; tentative D call: TRBD1 (5 bases). Trimming left V 4 bases short and J 2 bases short, with 9 bases between. The CDR3 is 13 amino acids. Germline V gene sequence: CDR1 SGHRS, CDR2 YFSETQ.